This T cell receptor beta chain originates from a study of T cells in Graves' hyperthyroidism and ophthalmopathy. RNA transcripts provided the source from which TCR beta CDR3 regions were amplified. The HTBI primer set served for first-round RT-PCR of the TCR CDR3. TCRdb re-called the multiplex PCR reads through MiXCR, storing one row per CDR3 protein. The profile shows hundreds of thousands of distinct CDR3 sequences, roughly a sixth of them singletons. This clonotype appeared many times. The sample taken for sequencing was blood. This clonotype originated in a woman between 18 and 29 years old with Graves' ophthalmopathy.

CDR3 amino acids: CASHVAGGSMDTQYF. The CDR3 bases are TGTGCCAGCCACGTAGCGGGAGGGTCGATGGATACGCAGTATTTT. The chain employs TRBV27 and TRBJ2-3, with 11 bases aligning to TRBD2. V was clipped by 8 bases and J by 6 bases; unmatched bases: 10. Per the germline V gene, CDR1 is MNHEY and CDR2 is SMNVEV (reference sequence). The CDR3 totals 15 residues.